This T cell receptor (beta chain) originates from a study of cytomegalovirus exposure and HLA in healthy donors. Findings of the study overall: The presence/absence work took it that sequencing depth was about the same across donors. In an earlier analysis, about 87% or about 30%: the productive usage of most TCR beta V segments. Association of a missense DCLRE1C variant with TCR beta V- and J-gene trimming was reported in a later analysis. Researchers reported in a later analysis that common viral pathogens appeared linked to several top clusters.

Per the germline V gene, CDR1 is SGHVS and CDR2 is FQNEAQ. The CDR3 has 17 residues. The ends lost 3 bases at V and 5 bases at J; junction bases unmatched: 13. PCR used 60 Vbeta primers and 13 Jbeta primers. Using immunoSEQ multiplex PCR, the repertoire was profiled, and TCRdb retains in-frame clones only, with some absent. Of 90,000 to 130,000 clones detected, roughly 70% appear once; the ten largest clones hold roughly 8.7%. In regard to this clone: The antigen is not known.

This TCR was recovered from a man aged 25-45 years in good health and CMV-seropositive. V usage is TRBV7-8 and J usage is TRBJ2-5; 9 nucleotides agree with TRBD2. The sample comprised PBMCs. The CDR3 loop reads CASSFPGLAEGTETQYF. CDR3 DNA sequence: TGTGCCAGCAGCTTCCCGGGACTAGCAGAGGGGACGGAGACCCAGTACTTC.